The 20 T cell receptor beta chains below all came from one sample that was sequenced in a study of PD-1 blockade in mismatch repair-deficient tumors. TCRdb's table, derived via immunoSEQ multiplex PCR, lists solely in-frame clones and lacks some. The table lists more than 40,000 clones, around 82% of them singletons. The source material was peripheral blood, sampled 4 weeks after starting pembrolizumab. Source of these receptors: an adult with mismatch repair-deficient cancer.

The V and J genes are TRBV5-5 and TRBJ2-7; 7 nucleotides align to TRBD2. The CDR3 sequence is 15 residues long. Germline V gene lookup returns CDR1 SGHKS and CDR2 YYEKEE (reference sequence). The V segment lost 2 bases and the J segment 0 bases; nucleotides outside the gene matches: 5. The CDR3 nucleotides read TGTGCCAGCAGCTTTCTGGGGGGGACCTCCTACGAGCAGTACTTC. As protein: CASSFLGGTSYEQYF.

Worth noting for this clone: Other DNA sequences from this sample encode an identical CDR3 as well. The rearrangement joins TRBV7-3 to TRBJ2-1; 9 bases match TRBD2. The CDR3 has 15 amino acids. Losses at the gene ends were 3 bases for V and 0 bases for J; bases not matched to a gene: 0. Germline values: CDR1 SGHTA, CDR2 FQGTGA. The CDR3 coding sequence is TGTGCCAGCAGCTTTAGCGGGAGCTCCTACAATGAGCAGTTCTTC. Translated, it gives CASSFSGSSYNEQFF.

J is TRBJ2-2 and V is TRBV11-3, with unresolved D. With 2 bases removed from V and 7 bases from J, the gap between germline ends came to 11 bases. Germline V gives CDR1 SGHNT, CDR2 YENEEA. The CDR3 loop spans 14 amino acids. CDR3 coding DNA: TGTGCCAGCAGCTTAAGGACGGCGTTCGGGGAGCTGTTTTTT. Protein product: CASSLRTAFGELFF.

This clone was seen a few times. The chain is built from TRBV18 and TRBJ2-4, with TRBD1 as a possible D gene (6 bases). Germline V gives CDR1 KGHSH, CDR2 LQKENI. This CDR3 spans 14 amino acids. V was pared by 8 bases and J by 5 bases, with 16 bases between. For the CDR3, the DNA is TGTGCCAGCGCGCCCCCGACAGGCGAAAACATTCAGTACTTC. It translates to CASAPPTGENIQYF. Filled out from reference TRBV18 and TRBJ2-4, the complete variable domain reads NAGVMQNPRHLVRRRGQEARLRCSPMKGHSHVYWYRQLPEEGLKFMVYLQKENIIDESGMPKERFSAEFPKEGPSILRIQQVVRGDSAAYFCASAPPTGENIQYFGAGTRLSVL.

The DNA of the CDR3 is TGTGCCAGCAGCCCCCGGACAGGGGGCGTAACTAATGAAAAACTGTTTTTT. As protein: CASSPRTGGVTNEKLFF. This chain joins TRBV5-8 and TRBJ1-4; 11 bases fit TRBD1. Germline V gene data show CDR1 as SGHTS and CDR2 as YDEGEE. The V gene end was trimmed by 4 bases and the J gene end by 1 base; junction bases not matched to a gene: 6. There are 17 residues in the CDR3.

The V gene is TRBV5-6, the J gene TRBJ2-3; 12 bases fit TRBD2. CDR1 SGHDT and CDR2 YYEEEE come from the germline V gene. Trimming at V came to 2 bases and at J to 2 bases, leaving 3 bases not matched to a gene. The CDR3 spans 16 residues. CDR3 sequence: CASSLGLAGYTDTQYF. CDR3 nucleotides: TGTGCCAGCAGCTTAGGACTAGCGGGGTACACAGATACGCAGTATTTT.

The V call is TRBV6-5, the J call TRBJ1-1; the match to TRBD1 covers 7 bases. V dropped 4 bases and J dropped 11; count of bases not matched to a gene: 7. Per the germline V gene, CDR1 is MNHEY and CDR2 is SVGAGI. The CDR3 extends over 12 amino acids. The CDR3 reads CASSSLPGGAFF. The CDR3 region has the DNA TGTGCCAGCAGTTCCCTTCCAGGGGGGGCTTTCTTT.

V and J are TRBV9 and TRBJ2-1; 8 nucleotides match TRBD2. This CDR3 comprises 15 residues. V was clipped by 4 bases and J by 3 bases; unmatched bases: 6. Germline V gives CDR1 SGDLS, CDR2 YYNGEE. The CDR3 spells CASSPLGRDYNEQFF. CDR3 coding DNA: TGTGCCAGCAGCCCCCTCGGGAGGGACTACAATGAGCAGTTCTTC.

J is TRBJ2-7 and V is TRBV12-5; no clear D. Trimming shortened V by 6 bases and J by 1 base, and 10 bases separated the two germline ends. Germline assignment: CDR1 LGHNT and CDR2 FRNRAP. CDR3 size: 13 residues. The CDR3 DNA reads TGTGCTAGTGGCCCGCCGGTGTCCTACGAGCAGTACTTC. Translation: CASGPPVSYEQYF.

The J gene is TRBJ1-1, the V gene TRBV18; D not certain. CDR3 length: 13 residues. The V gene lost 2 bases and the J gene lost 0 bases, with 4 bases spanning the gap. The germline gives CDR1 KGHSH, CDR2 LQKENI. The CDR3 region is CASSPGMNTEAFF. CDR3 nucleotides: TGTGCCAGCTCACCAGGGATGAACACTGAAGCTTTCTTT. The complete variable domain, with remaining parts taken from reference TRBV18 and TRBJ1-1, reads NAGVMQNPRHLVRRRGQEARLRCSPMKGHSHVYWYRQLPEEGLKFMVYLQKENIIDESGMPKERFSAEFPKEGPSILRIQQVVRGDSAAYFCASSPGMNTEAFFGQGTRLTVV.

The CDR3 DNA reads TGTGCCAGCAGTGGTAGACAGGGTCGTCATGAAAAACTGTTTTTT. Protein sequence: CASSGRQGRHEKLFF. This chain uses TRBV2 with TRBJ1-4; TRBD1 agrees at 7 bases. The V gene end was trimmed by 4 bases and the J gene end by 6 bases; junction bases not matched to a gene: 8. The CDR3 has 15 amino acids. CDR1 SNHLY and CDR2 FYNNEI come from the germline V gene. Variable domain in full (rest from reference TRBV2 and TRBJ1-4): EPEVTQTPSHQVTQMGQEVILRCVPISNHLYFYWYRQILGQKVEFLVSFYNNEISEKSEIFDDQFSVERPDGSNFTLKIRSTKLEDSAMYFCASSGRQGRHEKLFFGSGTQLSVL.

The chain links TRBV7-9 to TRBJ2-1; 9 bases align to TRBD1. This CDR3 is built from 17 residues. Germline values: CDR1 SEHNR, CDR2 FQNEAQ (reference sequence). The V and J ends lost 4 bases and 3 bases, in that order; junction bases with no gene match: 10. CDR3 amino acids: CASSSRTGTGFYNEQFF. CDR3 DNA: TGTGCCAGCAGCTCGCGGACCGGGACAGGGTTCTACAATGAGCAGTTCTTC.

Of note for this clone: Other DNA sequences of this sample code for an identical CDR3. V gene TRBV7-9 combines with J gene TRBJ2-1; 10 nucleotides match TRBD2. V dropped 2 bases and J dropped 3; count of bases not matched to a gene: 1. The CDR3 extends over 15 amino acids. Germline V gene lookup returns CDR1 SEHNR and CDR2 FQNEAQ (reference sequence). In DNA form, the CDR3 reads TGTGCCAGCAGCTTAACTAGCGGGATCTACAATGAGCAGTTCTTC. Residues: CASSLTSGIYNEQFF.

In this sample, this clone turned up once. The chain uses TRBV5-1 and TRBJ1-4, with 7 bases lining up with TRBD1. Trimming at V came to 4 bases and at J to 3 bases, leaving 9 bases not matched to a gene. The CDR3 loop spans 16 amino acids. From germline, CDR1 is SGHRS and CDR2 YFSETQ. The CDR3 nucleotides read TGCGCCAGCAGCGCCCCTTCGACAGGGTCTAATGAAAAACTGTTTTTT. Its protein product is CASSAPSTGSNEKLFF. The full variable domain, in which reference TRBV5-1 and TRBJ1-4 provide the parts outside the CDR3, is KAGVTQTPRYLIKTRGQQVTLSCSPISGHRSVSWYQQTPGQGLQFLFEYFSETQRNKGNFPGRFSGRQFSNSRSEMNVSTLELGDSALYLCASSAPSTGSNEKLFFGSGTQLSVL.

The V and J genes are TRBV7-9 and TRBJ2-5, with D perhaps TRBD1 (5 bases). Deletions cut 1 base from V and 5 bases from J, with 11 bases between. The CDR3 length is 14 residues. Germline V gives CDR1 SEHNR, CDR2 FQNEAQ (reference sequence). This CDR3 reads CASSLVGATETQYF. The CDR3, as DNA: TGTGCCAGCAGCTTAGTAGGGGCCACGGAGACCCAGTACTTC.

The chain couples TRBV4-2 to TRBJ2-3; 10 nucleotides match TRBD2. The CDR3 has 20 amino acids. With 4 bases clipped from V and 4 bases from J, the junction kept 20 bases outside the gene matches. CDR1 and CDR2 from the germline V gene are LGHNA and YNFKEQ. The CDR3 loop is CASSLDLTSGTAPGADTQYF. The CDR3 DNA follows: TGTGCCAGCAGCCTTGATCTCACTAGCGGGACCGCCCCAGGGGCAGATACGCAGTATTTT.

The chain employs TRBV11-3 and TRBJ1-3; D is unresolved. Germline loops: CDR1 SGHNT, CDR2 YENEEA. Trimming removed 5 bases at V and 0 bases at J, with 11 bases between. There are 15 residues in the CDR3. CDR3 in amino acids: CASSRQASSGNTIYF. CDR3 bases: TGTGCCAGCAGCAGACAAGCGAGCTCTGGAAACACCATATATTTT.

This clone was seen just once. This chain connects TRBV7-2 to TRBJ1-1; no clear D. CDR3 size: 12 residues. V lost 2 bases, J lost 6 bases, and 7 bases lay in between. Germline loops: CDR1 SGHTA, CDR2 FQGNSA. DNA for the CDR3: TGTGCCAGCAGCTTATCCGGATCTGAAGCTTTCTTT. This codes for CASSLSGSEAFF. Combining the CDR3 with reference TRBV7-2 and TRBJ1-1 gives the whole variable domain GAGVSQSPSNKVTEKGKDVELRCDPISGHTALYWYRQSLGQGLEFLIYFQGNSAPDKSGLPSDRFSAERTGGSVSTLTIQRTQQEDSAVYLCASSLSGSEAFFGQGTRLTVV.

Turning to this clone: The sample has other DNA sequences that encode this CDR3 too. The chain combines TRBV25-1 with TRBJ1-2; D possibly corresponds to TRBD1 (5 bases). This CDR3 has 13 amino acids. Trimming left V 5 bases short and J 8 bases short, with 15 bases between. Germline V gives CDR1 MGHDK, CDR2 SYGVNS. The CDR3 sequence: CASSPRGVGGYTF. For the CDR3, the DNA is TGTGCCAGCAGTCCTCGAGGGGTTGGGGGCTACACCTTC.

This clone came up once. This chain links TRBV7-2 with TRBJ2-5; TRBD1 might be the D (6 bases). Trimming removed 8 bases from V and 1 base from J, with 23 bases in between. The CDR3 runs to 17 residues. The germline gives CDR1 SGHTA, CDR2 FQGNSA. CDR3 DNA sequence: TGTGCCAGCTCCCCTCCCCTCGCTAGCAGGGGCCAAGAGACCCAGTACTTC. It codes for CASSPPLASRGQETQYF.